The rows below give T cell receptor beta chains drawn from one sample of a study of type 1 regulatory T cells. Antigen specificity for these receptors is unknown. TCRdb processed the reads anew with MiXCR; each CDR3 protein has one entry. The sample contains about 71,000 distinct CDR3 sequences, about a fifth of which appear only once. The sequenced sample consisted of cultured type 1 regulatory T (Tr1) cells, either the whole culture or a sorted fraction (not recorded which). These receptors all stem from a human donor in good health. Each CDR3 is given with its conserved first and last residue. The D gene is left open where the match is weak. Not all rows give a size; the values are once, few, many and, for expanded clones, a class.

DNA: TGTGCCACCGAGCTTAGGGCCACAGAAGCTTTCTTT
CDR3: CATELRATEAFF
D: -
J: TRBJ1-1
size: -
V: TRBV24-1

DNA: TGCGCCAGCACCCCTACTGAATTACAGGGGGCCCCCGGGGAGCTGTTTTTT
CDR3: CASTPTELQGAPGELFF
D: TRBD1
J: TRBJ2-2
size: -
V: TRBV5-1

DNA: TGTGCCAGCAGCCAAGATAAATGGACAGGGATCTCCTACGAGCAGTACTTC
CDR3: CASSQDKWTGISYEQYF
D: TRBD1
J: TRBJ2-7
size: -
V: TRBV3-1

DNA: TGCACCAGCAGCTTGGGAGGGACCGTGGCCGTCAGTGAGCAGTTCTTC
CDR3: CTSSLGGTVAVSEQFF
D: TRBD2
J: TRBJ2-1
size: -
V: TRBV5-1

DNA: TGTGCCAGCAGTCCGAAGTACGAGCAGTACTTC
CDR3: CASSPKYEQYF
D: -
J: TRBJ2-7
size: -
V: TRBV28

DNA: TGTGCCAGCAGCGGCACTGGTGTCTCTGGTGCGGTCCACACCTTC
CDR3: CASSGTGVSGAVHTF
D: -
J: TRBJ1-2
size: few
V: TRBV5-5

DNA: TGCGCCAGCAGCTCCGGACTAGCGCACATCTACGAGCAGTACTTC
CDR3: CASSSGLAHIYEQYF
D: TRBD2
J: TRBJ2-7
size: few
V: TRBV5-1

DNA: TGCAGTGGAGTCCCCCAGTATAGCAATCAGCCCCAGCATTTT
CDR3: CSGVPQYSNQPQHF
D: -
J: TRBJ1-5
size: -
V: TRBV20-1

DNA: TGCAGTGCTAATGGCCAGAGCTCCTACGAGCAGTACTTC
CDR3: CSANGQSSYEQYF
D: -
J: TRBJ2-7
size: -
V: TRBV20-1

DNA: TGTGCCAGCAGTGGAGGTCGGACGGACTACACTGAAGCTTTCTTT
CDR3: CASSGGRTDYTEAFF
D: -
J: TRBJ1-1
size: -
V: TRBV6-1

DNA: TGTGCCAGCAGCTTGGGACTAGCCAAAGAGACCCAGTACTTC
CDR3: CASSLGLAKETQYF
D: TRBD2
J: TRBJ2-5
size: -
V: TRBV5-4

DNA: TGTGCCAGCAGCCTCACGCTCTATGGCTACACCTTC
CDR3: CASSLTLYGYTF
D: -
J: TRBJ1-2
size: -
V: TRBV12-3/TRBV12-4

DNA: TGTGCCAGCAGCCTCAGGATGAACACTGAAGCTTTCTTT
CDR3: CASSLRMNTEAFF
D: -
J: TRBJ1-1
size: few
V: TRBV14

DNA: TGCAGTGCTAGAGTCACGGGAGGTTCGGCCTACGAGCAGTACTTC
CDR3: CSARVTGGSAYEQYF
D: TRBD2
J: TRBJ2-7
size: -
V: TRBV20-1

DNA: TGTGCCAGCAAGGGGACAGTTACAAATGAGCAGTTCTTC
CDR3: CASKGTVTNEQFF
D: TRBD1
J: TRBJ2-1
size: -
V: TRBV7-6

DNA: TGTGCCAGCAGTGTAGGACTAGCGGGCACAGATACGCAGTATTTT
CDR3: CASSVGLAGTDTQYF
D: TRBD2
J: TRBJ2-3
size: -
V: TRBV6-1

DNA: TGTGCCAGCAGCTTACAGGGAACTTACGAGCAGTACTTC
CDR3: CASSLQGTYEQYF
D: -
J: TRBJ2-7
size: -
V: TRBV7-9

DNA: TGCAGCGTTGAAGAAGGAGCAGGGTACACTGAAGCTTTCTTT
CDR3: CSVEEGAGYTEAFF
D: -
J: TRBJ1-1
size: few
V: TRBV29-1

DNA: TGTGCCAGCGTGGAAGGGTCCACCGGGGAGCTGTTTTTT
CDR3: CASVEGSTGELFF
D: -
J: TRBJ2-2
size: medium-sized
V: TRBV2

DNA: TGTGCCAGCAGTTTGAGACTAGCGGGACTCAATGAGCAGTTCTTC
CDR3: CASSLRLAGLNEQFF
D: TRBD2
J: TRBJ2-1
size: -
V: TRBV12-3/TRBV12-4

DNA: TGTGCCAGCAGCATGGGAAGCTCCTACGAGCAGTACTTC
CDR3: CASSMGSSYEQYF
D: -
J: TRBJ2-7
size: -
V: TRBV7-2

DNA: TGCGCCAGCAGCTTGGGTCTGGATCACTATGACTACACCTTC
CDR3: CASSLGLDHYDYTF
D: -
J: TRBJ1-2
size: -
V: TRBV5-1

DNA: TGCGCCAGCAGCTTGGCAGCACAGGGAAACACCATATATTTT
CDR3: CASSLAAQGNTIYF
D: -
J: TRBJ1-3
size: few
V: TRBV5-1

DNA: TGTGCCAGCAGTTTATCTAATCTCTACGAGCAGTACTTC
CDR3: CASSLSNLYEQYF
D: -
J: TRBJ2-7
size: many
V: TRBV28

DNA: TGTGCCAGTAGCCCGGGACAGAATAACATTCAGTACTTC
CDR3: CASSPGQNNIQYF
D: TRBD1
J: TRBJ2-4
size: -
V: TRBV19

DNA: TGCGCCAGCAGCCCGGGTAGGGGCGAGCAGTACTTC
CDR3: CASSPGRGEQYF
D: -
J: TRBJ2-7
size: many
V: TRBV5-1

DNA: TGTGCCTCGAGGGGACTAGCGGGAGTGACCGGGGAGCTGTTTTTT
CDR3: CASRGLAGVTGELFF
D: TRBD2
J: TRBJ2-2
size: -
V: TRBV30

DNA: TGCGCCAGCAGCTCAGGGACAGGGAGGGAGACCCAGTACTTC
CDR3: CASSSGTGRETQYF
D: TRBD1
J: TRBJ2-5
size: many
V: TRBV5-1

DNA: TGTGCCAGCTCACCACAGGTCGGGGACACTGAAGCTTTCTTT
CDR3: CASSPQVGDTEAFF
D: -
J: TRBJ1-1
size: many
V: TRBV18

DNA: TGTGCCAGCAGCCCAAGATCAGGACAGACCCCCTACGAGCAGTACTTC
CDR3: CASSPRSGQTPYEQYF
D: -
J: TRBJ2-7
size: -
V: TRBV9

DNA: TGTGCCAGCAGCTTGGGGGTCGGAGGCCCCCCGGGCAATGAGCAGTTCTTC
CDR3: CASSLGVGGPPGNEQFF
D: -
J: TRBJ2-1
size: few
V: TRBV7-9

DNA: TGTGCCAGCAGTTACATACTCTCTGGGGCCAACGTCCTGACTTTC
CDR3: CASSYILSGANVLTF
D: -
J: TRBJ2-6
size: few
V: TRBV6-5

DNA: TGCGCCAGCAGCATGATGGGAATGAACACTGAAGCTTTCTTT
CDR3: CASSMMGMNTEAFF
D: -
J: TRBJ1-1
size: few
V: TRBV5-1

DNA: TGCAGCGTCTCCGAACAGCCTTTGAACACTGAAGCTTTCTTT
CDR3: CSVSEQPLNTEAFF
D: -
J: TRBJ1-1
size: -
V: TRBV29-1

DNA: TGTGCCACCAGTGATATAACAACCGGGACAACGAACACCGGGGAGCTGTTTTTT
CDR3: CATSDITTGTTNTGELFF
D: -
J: TRBJ2-2
size: -
V: TRBV24-1

DNA: TGTGCCAGCAACGAGGGGGGGCGAAATGAAAAACTGTTTTTT
CDR3: CASNEGGRNEKLFF
D: -
J: TRBJ1-4
size: few
V: TRBV12-3/TRBV12-4

DNA: TGCAGTGCTAGACAAACAGGGAACACCTACGAGCAGTACTTC
CDR3: CSARQTGNTYEQYF
D: -
J: TRBJ2-7
size: few
V: TRBV20-1

DNA: TGTGCCAGCAGCTTGCGGGACAGGGGGCAGGAGGCTTTCTTT
CDR3: CASSLRDRGQEAFF
D: TRBD1
J: TRBJ1-1
size: few
V: TRBV5-4